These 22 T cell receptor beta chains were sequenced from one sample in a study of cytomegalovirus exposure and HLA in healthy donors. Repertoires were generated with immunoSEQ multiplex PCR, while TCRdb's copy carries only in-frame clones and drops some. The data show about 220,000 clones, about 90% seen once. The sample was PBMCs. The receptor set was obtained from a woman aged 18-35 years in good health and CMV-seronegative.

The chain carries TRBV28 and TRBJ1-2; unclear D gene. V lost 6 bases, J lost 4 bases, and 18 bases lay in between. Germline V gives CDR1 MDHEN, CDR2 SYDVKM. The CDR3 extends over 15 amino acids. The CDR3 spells CASRKSPLLLYGYTF. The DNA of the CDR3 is TGTGCCAGCAGAAAAAGTCCATTACTCCTCTATGGCTACACCTTC.

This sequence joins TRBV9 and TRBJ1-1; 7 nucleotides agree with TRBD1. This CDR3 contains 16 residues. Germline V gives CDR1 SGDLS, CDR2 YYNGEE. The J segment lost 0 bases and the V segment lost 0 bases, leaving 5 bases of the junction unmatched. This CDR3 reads CASSVGPTGVNTEAFF. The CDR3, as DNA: TGTGCCAGCAGCGTAGGCCCCACAGGGGTGAACACTGAAGCTTTCTTT.

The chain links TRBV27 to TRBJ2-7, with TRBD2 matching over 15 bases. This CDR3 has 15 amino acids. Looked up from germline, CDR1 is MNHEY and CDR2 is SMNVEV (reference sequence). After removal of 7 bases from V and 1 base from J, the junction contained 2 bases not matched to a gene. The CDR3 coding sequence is TGTGCCAGCATGGGACTAGCGGGAGGATCCTACGAGCAGTACTTC. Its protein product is CASMGLAGGSYEQYF.

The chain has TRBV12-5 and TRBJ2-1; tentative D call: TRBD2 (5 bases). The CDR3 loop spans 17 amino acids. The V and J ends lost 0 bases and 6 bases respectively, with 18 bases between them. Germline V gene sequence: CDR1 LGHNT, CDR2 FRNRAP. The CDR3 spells CASGLVPGTMIGNEQFF. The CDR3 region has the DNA TGTGCTAGTGGTTTGGTGCCGGGAACAATGATTGGCAATGAGCAGTTCTTC.

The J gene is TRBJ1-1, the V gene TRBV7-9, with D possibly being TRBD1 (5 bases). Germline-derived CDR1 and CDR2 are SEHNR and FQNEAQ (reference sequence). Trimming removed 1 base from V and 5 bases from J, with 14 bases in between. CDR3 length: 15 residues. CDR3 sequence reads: CASSLVSGYLTEAFF. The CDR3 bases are TGTGCCAGCAGCTTAGTTTCAGGGTATCTGACTGAAGCTTTCTTT.

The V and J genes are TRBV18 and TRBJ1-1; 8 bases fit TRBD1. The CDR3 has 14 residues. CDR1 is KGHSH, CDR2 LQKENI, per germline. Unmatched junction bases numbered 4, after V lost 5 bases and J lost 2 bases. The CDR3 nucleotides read TGTGCCAGCTCATCGACAGGGGACAACACTGAAGCTTTCTTT. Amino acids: CASSSTGDNTEAFF.

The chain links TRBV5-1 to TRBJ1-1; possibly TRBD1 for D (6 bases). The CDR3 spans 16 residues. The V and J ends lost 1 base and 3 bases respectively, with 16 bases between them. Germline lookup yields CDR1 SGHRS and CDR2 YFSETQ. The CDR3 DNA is TGCGCCAGCAGCTTGAGGGGGACACAACTTCACACTGAAGCTTTCTTT. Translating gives CASSLRGTQLHTEAFF.

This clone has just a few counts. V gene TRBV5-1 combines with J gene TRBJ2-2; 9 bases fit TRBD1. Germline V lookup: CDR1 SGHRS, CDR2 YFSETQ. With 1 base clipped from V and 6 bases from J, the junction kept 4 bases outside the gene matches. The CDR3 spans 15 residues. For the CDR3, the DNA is TGCGCCAGCAGCTTGCGACAGGGGGGTCCCGGGGAGCTGTTTTTT. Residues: CASSLRQGGPGELFF.

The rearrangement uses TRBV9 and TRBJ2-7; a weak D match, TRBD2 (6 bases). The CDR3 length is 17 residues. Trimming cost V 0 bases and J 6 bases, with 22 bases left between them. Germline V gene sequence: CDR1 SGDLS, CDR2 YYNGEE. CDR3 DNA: TGTGCCAGCAGCGTAGGTGGTAGCGGAAGCCTAAGTGGCGAGCAGTACTTC. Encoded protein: CASSVGGSGSLSGEQYF.

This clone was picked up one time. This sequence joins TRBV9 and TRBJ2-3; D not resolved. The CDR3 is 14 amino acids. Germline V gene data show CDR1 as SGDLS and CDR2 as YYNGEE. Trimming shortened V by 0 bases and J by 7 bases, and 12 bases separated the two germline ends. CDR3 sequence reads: CASSVALPPNTQYF. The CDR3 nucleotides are TGTGCCAGCAGCGTAGCACTGCCTCCAAATACGCAGTATTTT.

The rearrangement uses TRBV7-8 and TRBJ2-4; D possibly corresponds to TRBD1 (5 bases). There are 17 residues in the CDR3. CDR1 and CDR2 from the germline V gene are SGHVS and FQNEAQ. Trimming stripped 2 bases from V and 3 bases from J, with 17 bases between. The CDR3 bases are TGTGCCAGCAGCTTACCCAAAGGGCCAAGGGGCAAAAACATTCAGTACTTC. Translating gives CASSLPKGPRGKNIQYF.

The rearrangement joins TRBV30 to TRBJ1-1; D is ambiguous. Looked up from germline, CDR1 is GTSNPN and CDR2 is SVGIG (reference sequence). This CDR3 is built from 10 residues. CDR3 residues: CAGSVTEAFF. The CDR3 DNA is TGTGCTGGCAGCGTCACTGAAGCTTTCTTT.

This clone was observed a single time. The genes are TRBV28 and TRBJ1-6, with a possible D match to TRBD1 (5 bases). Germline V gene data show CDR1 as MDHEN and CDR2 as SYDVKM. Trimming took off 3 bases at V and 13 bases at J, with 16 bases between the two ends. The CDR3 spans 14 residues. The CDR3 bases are TGTGCCAGCAGTTTTAGGAACAGGCCAGCCCCCCTCCACTTT. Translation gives CASSFRNRPAPLHF.

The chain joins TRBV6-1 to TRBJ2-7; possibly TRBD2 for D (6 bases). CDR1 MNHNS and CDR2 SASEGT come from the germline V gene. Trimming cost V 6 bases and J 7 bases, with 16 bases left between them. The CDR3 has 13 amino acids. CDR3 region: CASSPGLLWEQYF. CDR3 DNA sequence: TGTGCCAGCAGCCCGGGACTTCTTTGGGAGCAGTACTTC.

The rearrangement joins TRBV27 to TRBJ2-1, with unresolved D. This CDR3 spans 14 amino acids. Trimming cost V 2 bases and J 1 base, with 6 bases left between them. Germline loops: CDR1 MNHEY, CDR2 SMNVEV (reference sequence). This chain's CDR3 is CASSLQDSYNEQFF. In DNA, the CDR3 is TGTGCCAGCAGTTTACAGGATTCCTACAATGAGCAGTTCTTC.

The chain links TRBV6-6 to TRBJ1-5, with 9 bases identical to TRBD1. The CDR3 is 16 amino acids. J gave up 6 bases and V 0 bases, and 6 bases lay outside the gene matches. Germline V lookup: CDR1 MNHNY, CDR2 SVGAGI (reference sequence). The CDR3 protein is CASSYSGGQGIQPQHF. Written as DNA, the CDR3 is TGTGCCAGCAGTTACTCCGGGGGACAGGGAATTCAGCCCCAGCATTTT.

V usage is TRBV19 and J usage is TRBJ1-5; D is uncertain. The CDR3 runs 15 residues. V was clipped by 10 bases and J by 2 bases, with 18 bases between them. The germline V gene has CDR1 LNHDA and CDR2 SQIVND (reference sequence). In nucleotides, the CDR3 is TGTGCCACCGCACTTAGGGAGGGTGGCAATCAGCCCCAGCATTTT. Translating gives CATALREGGNQPQHF. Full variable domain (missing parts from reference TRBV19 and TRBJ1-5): DGGITQSPKYLFRKEGQNVTLSCEQNLNHDAMYWYRQDPGQGLRLIYYSQIVNDFQKGDIAEGYSVSREKKESFPLTVTSAQKNPTAFYLCATALREGGNQPQHFGDGTRLSIL.

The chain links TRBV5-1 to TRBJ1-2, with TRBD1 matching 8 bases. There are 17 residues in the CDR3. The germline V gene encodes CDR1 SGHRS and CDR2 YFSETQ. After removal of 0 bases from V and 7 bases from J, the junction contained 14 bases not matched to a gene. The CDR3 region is CASSLAGTHGTGSGYTF. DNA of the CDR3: TGCGCCAGCAGCTTGGCTGGCACTCACGGGACAGGTTCTGGCTACACCTTC. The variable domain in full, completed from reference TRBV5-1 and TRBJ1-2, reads KAGVTQTPRYLIKTRGQQVTLSCSPISGHRSVSWYQQTPGQGLQFLFEYFSETQRNKGNFPGRFSGRQFSNSRSEMNVSTLELGDSALYLCASSLAGTHGTGSGYTFGSGTRLTVV.

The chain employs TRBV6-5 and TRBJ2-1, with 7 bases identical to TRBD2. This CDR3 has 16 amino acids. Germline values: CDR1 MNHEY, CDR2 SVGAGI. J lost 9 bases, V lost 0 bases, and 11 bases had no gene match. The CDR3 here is CASSYSLTSIYGEQFF. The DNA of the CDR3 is TGTGCCAGCAGTTACTCCTTGACTAGCATCTATGGTGAGCAGTTCTTC.

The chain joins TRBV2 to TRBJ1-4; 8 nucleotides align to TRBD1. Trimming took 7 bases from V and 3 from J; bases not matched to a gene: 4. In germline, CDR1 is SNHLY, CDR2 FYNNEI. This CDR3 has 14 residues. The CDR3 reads CASNDRGANEKLFF. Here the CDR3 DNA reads TGTGCCAGCAACGACAGGGGAGCTAATGAAAAACTGTTTTTT.

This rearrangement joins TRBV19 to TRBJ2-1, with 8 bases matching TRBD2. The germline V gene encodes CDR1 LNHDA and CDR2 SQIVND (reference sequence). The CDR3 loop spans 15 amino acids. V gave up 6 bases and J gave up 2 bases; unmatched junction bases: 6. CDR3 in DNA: TGTGCCAGTAGACCGCGGGAGGAAGCCTACAATGAGCAGTTCTTC. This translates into CASRPREEAYNEQFF.

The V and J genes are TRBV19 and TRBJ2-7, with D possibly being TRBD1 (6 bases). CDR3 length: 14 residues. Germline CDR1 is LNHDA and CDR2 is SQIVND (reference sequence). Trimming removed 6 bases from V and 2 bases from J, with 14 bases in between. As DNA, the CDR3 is TGTGCCAGTAGCCAGACAGGATTGCCCTACGAGCAGTACTTC. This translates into CASSQTGLPYEQYF.